The rows below give T cell receptor beta chains drawn from one sample of a study of shared clonotypes between healthy human individuals. Here immunoSEQ multiplex PCR was the method, and the copy in TCRdb shows in-frame clones only, minus some. Found here are under 2.5 million clones, approximately 90% of them singletons; the top ten hold about 0.36%. The source material was naive CD4+ T cells from PBMCs. The receptors derive from a man younger than 35 in good health. Some clones in this sample may be carry-over from other donors' samples. Both conserved end residues are part of each CDR3. D genes are given only for firm matches. Clone size appears in some rows only: once, few, many, or a class for an expanded clone.

v_gene	abundance	d_gene	j_gene	CDR3aa	CDR3nt
TRBV2	once	.	TRBJ1-4	CASSPSKEKLFF	TGTGCCAGCAGTCCTAGTAAGGAAAAACTGTTTTTT
TRBV6-5	.	.	TRBJ2-5	CASRGPGLGGTQYF	TGTGCCAGCAGAGGACCGGGGCTAGGGGGGACCCAGTACTTC
TRBV6-5	.	.	TRBJ2-3	CASSPSPTNTQYF	TGTGCCAGCAGCCCTTCCCCCACCAATACGCAGTATTTT
TRBV28	.	TRBD1	TRBJ1-1	CASSRTDRAPEAFF	TGTGCCAGCAGTCGAACGGACAGGGCCCCTGAAGCTTTCTTT
TRBV5-1	.	.	TRBJ2-1	CASRFPNATYNEQFF	TGCGCCAGCCGTTTCCCCAACGCTACCTACAATGAGCAGTTCTTC
TRBV28	.	.	TRBJ1-1	CASSPRRIRWGMNTEAFF	TGTGCCAGCAGTCCTAGGAGGATTAGATGGGGAATGAACACTGAAGCTTTCTTT
TRBV19	once	.	TRBJ1-1	CASSLLQGSTEAFF	TGTGCCAGTAGCCTATTACAGGGTAGCACTGAAGCTTTCTTT
TRBV7-9	once	.	TRBJ1-3	CASSLDGALGSGNTIYF	TGTGCCAGCAGCTTAGATGGGGCCCTGGGGTCTGGAAACACCATATATTTT
TRBV11-2	.	.	TRBJ2-5	CASSQVWVDQETQYF	TGTGCCAGCAGTCAGGTCTGGGTCGACCAAGAGACCCAGTACTTC
TRBV11-2	.	.	TRBJ1-5	CASSLGGGPQHF	TGTGCCAGCAGCTTAGGGGGGGGGCCCCAGCATTTT
TRBV11-2	once	TRBD1	TRBJ1-2	CASSLDPRTGAYGYTF	TGTGCCAGCAGCTTAGATCCCAGGACAGGGGCCTATGGCTACACCTTC
TRBV27	.	.	TRBJ1-1	CASRGFAEAFF	TGTGCCAGCAGGGGGTTCGCTGAAGCTTTCTTT
TRBV6-6	.	.	TRBJ1-5	CASSYSRYSNQPQHF	TGTGCCAGCAGTTACTCAAGGTATAGCAATCAGCCCCAGCATTTT
TRBV27	.	.	TRBJ2-7	CASSLSLSGIYEQYF	TGTGCCAGCAGTCTTTCTTTAAGCGGAATCTACGAGCAGTACTTC